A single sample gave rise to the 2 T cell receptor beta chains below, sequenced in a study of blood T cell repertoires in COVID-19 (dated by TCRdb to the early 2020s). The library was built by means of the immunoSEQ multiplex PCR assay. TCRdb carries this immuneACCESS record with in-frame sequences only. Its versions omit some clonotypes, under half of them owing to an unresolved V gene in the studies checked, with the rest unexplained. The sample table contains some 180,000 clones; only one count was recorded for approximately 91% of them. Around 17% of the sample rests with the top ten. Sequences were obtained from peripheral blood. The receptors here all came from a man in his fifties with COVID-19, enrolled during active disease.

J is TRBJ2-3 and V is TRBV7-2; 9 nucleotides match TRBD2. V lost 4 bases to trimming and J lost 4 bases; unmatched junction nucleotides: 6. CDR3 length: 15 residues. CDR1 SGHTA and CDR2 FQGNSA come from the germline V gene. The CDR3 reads CASSSPGGGADTQYF. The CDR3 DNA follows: TGTGCCAGCAGCTCCCCGGGCGGGGGGGCAGATACGCAGTATTTT. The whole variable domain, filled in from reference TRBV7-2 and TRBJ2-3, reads GAGVSQSPSNKVTEKGKDVELRCDPISGHTALYWYRQSLGQGLEFLIYFQGNSAPDKSGLPSDRFSAERTGGSVSTLTIQRTQQEDSAVYLCASSSPGGGADTQYFGPGTRLTVL.

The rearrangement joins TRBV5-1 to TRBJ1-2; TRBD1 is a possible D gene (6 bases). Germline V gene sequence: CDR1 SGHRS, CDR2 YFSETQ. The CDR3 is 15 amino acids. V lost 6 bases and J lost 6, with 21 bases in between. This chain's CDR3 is CASTITPGGADGYTF. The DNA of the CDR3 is TGCGCCAGCACCATAACTCCGGGGGGCGCCGATGGCTACACCTTC.